This passage covers 31 T cell receptor beta chains from one sample sequenced in a study of blood T cell repertoires in COVID-19. The repertoire was sequenced with immunoSEQ multiplex PCR; TCRdb's copy has only in-frame clones and lacks some. The table records 430,000 or so clones, more than 75% of them present only once. Source material: PBMCs or T cells enriched from blood (not recorded which). These receptors were collected from a middle-aged woman who had recovered from COVID-19.

This chain uses TRBV7-9 with TRBJ1-1, with D unresolved. The length of the CDR3 is 11 residues. V dropped 3 bases and J dropped 8 bases, with 7 bases sitting between them. Germline V lookup: CDR1 SEHNR, CDR2 FQNEAQ (reference sequence). CDR3 bases: TGTGCCAGCAGCTTCCGGCGGGAAGCTTTCTTT. It codes for CASSFRREAFF.

The CDR3 nucleotides are TGTGCCACGGGACAGGTGACAGATACGCAGTATTTT. It codes for CATGQVTDTQYF. The chain links TRBV6-5 to TRBJ2-3; TRBD1 matches at 8 bases. V was pared by 10 bases and J by 3 bases, with 3 bases of the junction left unmatched. Germline-derived CDR1 and CDR2 are MNHEY and SVGAGI. The CDR3 is made up of 12 amino acids.

V and J are TRBV24-1 and TRBJ2-1; 8 bases are a match to TRBD2. CDR1 and CDR2 from the germline V gene are KGHDR and SFDVKD. J was trimmed by 0 bases and V by 5 bases; bases with no gene match: 14. This CDR3 comprises 19 residues. The CDR3: CATSGSPEAGAASYNEQFF. In DNA form, the CDR3 reads TGTGCCACCAGTGGGTCGCCGGAAGCGGGAGCCGCCTCCTACAATGAGCAGTTCTTC.

This clone was observed once. The chain joins TRBV4-1 to TRBJ1-1, with a weak D call TRBD1 (5 bases). This CDR3 contains 16 residues. Germline CDR1 reads MGHRA; CDR2 reads YSYEKL. V gave up 6 bases and J gave up 2 bases, with 19 bases separating them. The DNA of the CDR3 is TGCGCCAGCAGTCAGGGCCTCAATAGGCCAAACACTGAAGCTTTCTTT. It encodes CASSQGLNRPNTEAFF.

This clone is a singleton in its sample. The chain links TRBV5-1 to TRBJ1-4; TRBD1 is a possible D gene (5 bases). Germline V gives CDR1 SGHRS, CDR2 YFSETQ. The V gene lost 4 bases and the J gene lost 5 bases, with 18 bases spanning the gap. This CDR3 region has 16 residues. The CDR3: CASSVQAYPDNEKLFF. CDR3 nucleotide sequence: TGCGCCAGCAGCGTACAGGCTTACCCTGACAATGAAAAACTGTTTTTT.

The chain uses TRBV24-1 and TRBJ1-5, with TRBD1 as a possible D gene (6 bases). The V end was cut by 7 bases, the J end by 0 bases, with 15 bases between. The germline gives CDR1 KGHDR, CDR2 SFDVKD. This CDR3 comprises 16 residues. DNA for the CDR3: TGTGCCACCAGCGCTACAGGGCGTTATAGCAATCAGCCCCAGCATTTT. This codes for CATSATGRYSNQPQHF.

This chain links TRBV27 with TRBJ1-1; the match to TRBD1 covers 11 bases. Germline V gene data show CDR1 as MNHEY and CDR2 as SMNVEV (reference sequence). The CDR3 covers 13 residues. With V trimmed by 5 bases and J by 7 bases, 3 bases remained unmatched. The CDR3 region has the DNA TGTGCCAGCAGTCATGGGACAGGGGGTGAAGCTTTCTTT. Translated: CASSHGTGGEAFF.

V is TRBV6-1 and J is TRBJ1-2; 8 bases are a match to TRBD1. V trimming: 4 bases; J trimming: 1 base; junction bases outside the gene matches: 8. Germline loops: CDR1 MNHNS, CDR2 SASEGT. The CDR3 spans 16 residues. CDR3 nucleotide sequence: TGTGCCAGCAGTGCTCAGGGGGCCCTATTTAACTATGGCTACACCTTC. Amino acids: CASSAQGALFNYGYTF.

V is TRBV12-3 or TRBV12-4 and J is TRBJ2-1; possible D gene TRBD1, 6 bases. V lost 3 bases, J lost 4 bases, and 7 bases lay in between. This CDR3 has 13 residues. The CDR3 region has the DNA TGTGCCAGCAGTTTCGGACAGTACAATGAGCAGTTCTTC. Its translation: CASSFGQYNEQFF.

The DNA of the CDR3 is TGTGCCAGCAGTCCGGACTCTCCCATCTACGAGCAGTACTTC. Translated: CASSPDSPIYEQYF. The V gene is TRBV27, the J gene TRBJ2-7, with a tentative D call TRBD2 (5 bases). CDR3 size: 14 residues. Trimming left V 5 bases short and J 3 bases short, with 14 bases between. CDR1 is MNHEY, CDR2 SMNVEV, per germline (reference sequence).

V is TRBV7-2 and J is TRBJ1-2, with 8 bases identical to TRBD1. The junction had 5 bases not matched to a gene; V was cut back by 3 bases and J by 8 bases. The CDR3 is 13 residues long. Germline V gene sequence: CDR1 SGHTA, CDR2 FQGNSA. DNA of the CDR3: TGTGCCAGCAGCTTTAGACAGGGGATCGGCTACACCTTC. Its translation: CASSFRQGIGYTF.

This clone was seen a few times. CDR3 coding DNA: TGTGCCAGCCGAAGAGGGGACAGTTCCTACGAGCAGTACTTC. Its protein product is CASRRGDSSYEQYF. The rearrangement joins TRBV19 to TRBJ2-7; TRBD1 agrees at 7 bases. J lost 1 base, V lost 9 bases, and 9 bases had no gene match. Germline V lookup: CDR1 LNHDA, CDR2 SQIVND (reference sequence). The CDR3 sequence is 14 residues long.

Notes on this clone: Within the sample, other DNA sequences also encode this same CDR3. The rearrangement uses TRBV27 and TRBJ2-7; no firm D call. The CDR3 spans 13 residues. Per germline, CDR1 MNHEY and CDR2 SMNVEV (reference sequence). Trimming took off 2 bases at V and 3 bases at J, with 8 bases between the two ends. CDR3: CASSLGRGYEQYF. CDR3 in DNA: TGTGCCAGCAGTTTAGGCAGAGGCTACGAGCAGTACTTC.

The rearrangement uses TRBV9 and TRBJ1-1, with D possibly TRBD1 on 6 matching bases. Trimming shortened V by 0 bases and J by 7 bases, and 10 bases separated the two germline ends. The CDR3 sequence is 13 residues long. Per the germline V gene, CDR1 is SGDLS and CDR2 is YYNGEE. The CDR3 DNA reads as TGTGCCAGCAGCGTAGGACAGGTCGATGAAGCTTTCTTT. Residues: CASSVGQVDEAFF.

The gene calls are TRBV7-2 and TRBJ2-3; weak D call: TRBD2 (5 bases). Germline values: CDR1 SGHTA, CDR2 FQGNSA. The CDR3 covers 13 residues. Trimming took off 5 bases at V and 9 bases at J, with 15 bases between the two ends. The CDR3 DNA follows: TGTGCCAGCAGCACGGGATCTCTTAGGACGCAGTATTTT. It codes for CASSTGSLRTQYF. The whole variable domain, remainder taken from reference TRBV7-2 and TRBJ2-3, is GAGVSQSPSNKVTEKGKDVELRCDPISGHTALYWYRQSLGQGLEFLIYFQGNSAPDKSGLPSDRFSAERTGGSVSTLTIQRTQQEDSAVYLCASSTGSLRTQYFGPGTRLTVL.

V and J are TRBV4-3 and TRBJ2-1; D might be TRBD1 (5 bases). The CDR3 has 15 amino acids. Germline V gene data show CDR1 as LGHNA and CDR2 as YSLEER. V was shortened by 4 bases and J by 2 bases, with 12 bases between the two germline ends. The CDR3 bases are TGCGCCAGCAGCCCTGGCCTAGGGGCCTACAATGAGCAGTTCTTC. Its translation: CASSPGLGAYNEQFF.

The count of this clone is one. The chain links TRBV5-1 to TRBJ2-6; D is perhaps TRBD1 (6 bases). Germline CDR1 reads SGHRS; CDR2 reads YFSETQ. The V end lost 1 base, the J end lost 0 bases, and 17 bases lay between the germline ends. There are 19 residues in the CDR3. The CDR3 spells CASSLWLQGLSSGANVLTF. The CDR3 DNA is TGCGCCAGCAGCTTGTGGTTGCAGGGGCTATCCTCTGGGGCCAACGTCCTGACTTTC. The variable domain in full, completed from reference TRBV5-1 and TRBJ2-6, reads KAGVTQTPRYLIKTRGQQVTLSCSPISGHRSVSWYQQTPGQGLQFLFEYFSETQRNKGNFPGRFSGRQFSNSRSEMNVSTLELGDSALYLCASSLWLQGLSSGANVLTFGAGSRLTVL.

The chain carries TRBV6-5 and TRBJ1-1; possibly TRBD1 for D (6 bases). V was trimmed by 5 bases and J by 0 bases, leaving 13 bases between them. The CDR3 runs to 15 residues. Germline values: CDR1 MNHEY, CDR2 SVGAGI. The CDR3 nucleotides read TGTGCCAGCAGTCAACAGGGCCTCGTGAACACTGAAGCTTTCTTT. Translating gives CASSQQGLVNTEAFF.

The sample holds a few counts of this clone. The CDR3 spells CASSPGTGANTEAFF. The CDR3 nucleotides read TGTGCCAGCAGCCCCGGGACAGGGGCGAACACTGAAGCTTTCTTT. The V gene is TRBV7-9, the J gene TRBJ1-1; 10 nucleotides align to TRBD1. CDR1 is SEHNR, CDR2 FQNEAQ, per germline (reference sequence). Trimming cost V 5 bases and J 1 base; bases outside gene matches: 4. This CDR3 contains 15 residues.

The chain is built from TRBV6-5 and TRBJ2-3; D call uncertain. Trimming pared 7 bases from V and 6 bases from J, leaving 11 bases between. CDR1 and CDR2 from the germline V gene are MNHEY and SVGAGI. This CDR3 is 12 amino acids long. CDR3 nucleotide sequence: TGTGCCAGCACCCGATTGAGGGATACGCAGTATTTT. This translates into CASTRLRDTQYF.

The rearrangement joins TRBV24-1 to TRBJ2-3, with TRBD1 identical over 10 bases. After removal of 3 bases from V and 5 bases from J, the junction contained 7 bases not matched to a gene. Germline V gene lookup returns CDR1 KGHDR and CDR2 SFDVKD. The CDR3 is 16 amino acids. The CDR3 nucleotides read TGTGCCACCAGTGATCCCTGGGACAGGGGAGGAGATACGCAGTATTTT. It is translated as CATSDPWDRGGDTQYF.

The chain recombines TRBV30 with TRBJ1-2; TRBD1 matches 8 bases. V dropped 3 bases and J dropped 4; count of bases not matched to a gene: 7. Germline CDR1 is GTSNPN and CDR2 is SVGIG (reference sequence). The CDR3 loop spans 14 amino acids. CDR3 amino acids: CAWSPRDRSYGYTF. CDR3 bases: TGTGCCTGGAGCCCGCGGGACAGGTCCTATGGCTACACCTTC.

This chain uses TRBV6-1 with TRBJ1-1; TRBD1 is a possible D gene (5 bases). Trimming stripped 2 bases from V and 3 bases from J, with 13 bases between. Germline V gene data show CDR1 as MNHNS and CDR2 as SASEGT. The CDR3 has 15 residues. CDR3 in DNA: TGTGCCAGCAGTGAACATCAGCCAGGGTACACTGAAGCTTTCTTT. Protein sequence: CASSEHQPGYTEAFF.

The V and J genes are TRBV12-3 or TRBV12-4 and TRBJ1-2; D gene uncertain. This CDR3 contains 13 residues. V lost 6 bases and J 6 bases, leaving 14 bases between the germline ends. DNA of the CDR3: TGTGCCAGCAGCCCCCAGAGGGATAATGGCTACACCTTC. Its translation: CASSPQRDNGYTF.

This clone was recorded a few times. The gene calls are TRBV10-1 and TRBJ2-1; D remains unclear. Between the trimmed V and J ends, which lost 6 bases and 9 bases, there was a span of 12 bases. There are 12 residues in the CDR3. Germline values: CDR1 WNHNN, CDR2 SYGVQD (reference sequence). The CDR3 protein is CASRSATGEQFF. The CDR3 DNA follows: TGCGCCAGCAGATCTGCCACGGGTGAGCAGTTCTTC.

The J gene is TRBJ1-2, the V gene TRBV2; 11 nucleotides match TRBD1. The V gene's germline CDR1 is SNHLY and CDR2 FYNNEI. The CDR3 is 12 residues long. V lost 4 bases to trimming and J lost 13 bases; unmatched junction nucleotides: 5. CDR3 sequence: CASSGTGGACTF. The CDR3 DNA sequence: TGTGCCAGCAGTGGGACAGGGGGCGCGTGCACCTTC.

This rearrangement joins TRBV27 to TRBJ2-7; 8 bases line up with TRBD2. The germline CDR1 and CDR2 sequences are MNHEY and SMNVEV (reference sequence). The CDR3 spans 17 residues. V lost 3 bases, J lost 4 bases, and 14 bases stayed unmatched. In nucleotides, the CDR3 is TGTGCCAGCAGTTTGGGGGGGGTCAAGCGGGAGATATACGAGCAGTACTTC. Translating gives CASSLGGVKREIYEQYF.

The gene calls are TRBV11-2 and TRBJ2-7; D is unclear. CDR3 length: 13 amino acids. CDR1 SGHAT and CDR2 FQNNGV come from the germline V gene. The germline V and J ends were trimmed by 2 bases and 0 bases, with 5 bases remaining between them. CDR3 region: CASSLPGSYEQYF. The CDR3 nucleotides are TGTGCCAGCAGCTTACCAGGCTCCTACGAGCAGTACTTC.

The chain has TRBV4-1 and TRBJ1-4; a weak D match, TRBD1 (6 bases). This CDR3 spans 16 amino acids. Trimming cost V 3 bases and J 2 bases, with 13 bases left between them. Germline CDR1 is MGHRA and CDR2 is YSYEKL. Here the CDR3 reads CASSHSSGVTNEKLFF. The CDR3 DNA is TGCGCCAGCAGCCACAGTTCAGGGGTGACTAATGAAAAACTGTTTTTT.

The chain joins TRBV30 to TRBJ1-2; 8 nucleotides line up with TRBD1. This CDR3 contains 13 residues. Per the germline V gene, CDR1 is GTSNPN and CDR2 is SVGIG (reference sequence). V was clipped by 1 base and J by 8 bases; unmatched bases: 6. For the CDR3, the DNA is TGTGCCTGGAGTGCAGGGGGCAACGGCGGCTACACCTTC. Translation: CAWSAGGNGGYTF.

The J gene is TRBJ2-7, the V gene TRBV11-2; TRBD2 is a possible D gene (7 bases). This CDR3 spans 15 amino acids. Germline loops: CDR1 SGHAT, CDR2 FQNNGV. Trimming cost V 5 bases and J 3 bases, with 17 bases left between them. DNA of the CDR3: TGTGCCAGCAGCGGGGGGGGCTTAGGATTCTACGAGCAGTACTTC. Encoded protein: CASSGGGLGFYEQYF.